This T cell receptor beta chain was identified during a study of blood T cell repertoires in COVID-19. Study context: COVID-19 samples, acute and convalescent, were from the United States, Italy and Spain. T cells, B-cell-depleted T cells, or PBMCs supplied cDNA or gDNA.

Concerning this clone: The sample has other DNA sequences that encode this CDR3 too.

The germline CDR1 and CDR2 sequences are SGDLS and YYNGEE. This CDR3 is built from 13 residues. Trimming removed 4 bases from V and 3 bases from J, with 8 bases in between. In the original processing: Cell counts per sample came from amplifying reference gene primers. This table comes from immunoSEQ multiplex PCR, and its TCRdb copy is limited to in-frame clones, with some not included. That table gives V, J and clone size, and the DNA gave D and trimming. The sample holds roughly 250,000 clones, over 80% seen once. The clonotype comes from a woman in her forties who had recovered from COVID-19. Sequencing was done on a sample of peripheral blood. The chain joins TRBV9 to TRBJ1-3; TRBD1 might be the D (5 bases). The CDR3 sequence is CASSRGSGNTIYF. In nucleotides, the CDR3 is TGTGCCAGCAGCCGGGGGAGTGGAAACACCATATATTTT.